Each of the 30 T cell receptor beta chains below was sequenced from the same sample in a study of OX40 agonist ivuxolimab in advanced cancers. Repertoires were generated with immunoSEQ multiplex PCR, while TCRdb's copy carries only in-frame clones and drops some. The sample includes around 94,000 clones, roughly nine tenths seen only once; the top ten take less than 3.5%. This specimen consisted of CD4+ or CD8+ T cells sorted from blood, obtained in a trial of the OX40 agonist ivuxolimab. These receptors were taken from an adult with an advanced solid tumor such as melanoma, head and neck, liver or kidney cancer.

The rearrangement uses TRBV6-5 and TRBJ2-7; 8 nucleotides line up with TRBD1. With 5 bases clipped from V and 0 bases from J, the junction kept 3 bases outside the gene matches. CDR1 is MNHEY and CDR2 is SVGAGI in the germline V gene. This CDR3 is built from 14 residues. CDR3 bases: TGTGCCAGCAGTAGGGACAGGAGCTCCTACGAGCAGTACTTC. Residues: CASSRDRSSYEQYF.

Note on this clone: Additional DNA sequences in this sample encode the identical CDR3. The chain carries TRBV27 and TRBJ1-1; TRBD1 might be the D (5 bases). The germline CDR1 and CDR2 sequences are MNHEY and SMNVEV (reference sequence). The ends were cut back, 3 bases at V and 5 bases at J, with 10 bases in the middle. CDR3 length: 13 residues. The CDR3: CASSLAGNTEAFF. In DNA form, the CDR3 reads TGTGCCAGCAGTTTGGCAGGGAATACTGAAGCTTTCTTT.

The sample holds a few counts of this clone. This chain connects TRBV6-5 to TRBJ1-6; weak D call: TRBD1 (5 bases). CDR1 and CDR2 from the germline V gene are MNHEY and SVGAGI. V was cut by 8 bases and J by 4 bases, with 9 bases left in between. The CDR3 has 13 residues. CDR3 protein: CASGTAYNSPLHF. The CDR3 nucleotides are TGTGCCAGCGGGACCGCGTATAATTCACCCCTCCACTTT.

Only a few counts were recorded for this clone. The chain combines TRBV6-1 with TRBJ1-3; no firm D call. The germline V gene has CDR1 MNHNS and CDR2 SASEGT. The CDR3 has 9 residues. The CDR3 DNA sequence: TGTTCTTCCGGGGACACCATATATTTT. Translated: CSSGDTIYF.

The CDR3, as DNA: TGTGCCAGCCCGGAAAGCGGGATACGAACAGATACGCAGTATTTT. This translates into CASPESGIRTDTQYF. The chain is built from TRBV2 and TRBJ2-3; 7 bases are shared with TRBD2. V lost 8 bases, J lost 3 bases, and 11 bases stayed unmatched. The CDR3 consists of 15 residues. Germline CDR1 and CDR2: SNHLY and FYNNEI.

V gene TRBV6-5 combines with J gene TRBJ2-2, with D perhaps TRBD1 (5 bases). Germline lookup yields CDR1 MNHEY and CDR2 SVGAGI. The CDR3 length is 14 residues. V lost 8 bases, J lost 1 base, and 11 bases lay in between. CDR3 sequence reads: CASYARVNTGELFF. The DNA for the CDR3 is TGTGCCAGCTATGCCAGGGTGAACACCGGGGAGCTGTTTTTT.

The chain carries TRBV30 and TRBJ2-1, with TRBD2 identical over 11 bases. V gave up 4 bases and J gave up 8 bases; unmatched junction bases: 19. The CDR3 runs to 18 residues. Germline V CDR1 and CDR2: GTSNPN, SVGIG (reference sequence). Here the CDR3 reads CAWTTAGRYSGRGDEQFF. The CDR3 coding sequence is TGTGCCTGGACCACCGCCGGTCGGTATAGCGGGAGGGGCGATGAGCAGTTCTTC.

The chain recombines TRBV4-1 with TRBJ2-3; no clear D gene. V lost 3 bases, J lost 2 bases, and 6 bases lay in between. The CDR3 extends over 13 amino acids. The V gene's germline CDR1 is MGHRA and CDR2 YSYEKL. For the CDR3, the DNA is TGCGCCAGCAGCCAGGGGTTCACAGATACGCAGTATTTT. It is translated as CASSQGFTDTQYF.

J is TRBJ1-1 and V is TRBV5-1; no reliable D call. This CDR3 is built from 15 residues. Per germline, CDR1 SGHRS and CDR2 YFSETQ. V was trimmed by 1 base and J by 11 bases, leaving 21 bases between them. The CDR3 nucleotides read TGCGCCAGCAGCTTGCTGGGTCAGGCCAGACGCGGGGCTTTCTTT. Its translation is CASSLLGQARRGAFF.

This rearrangement joins TRBV2 to TRBJ2-1; D not certain. The CDR3 totals 14 residues. V lost 4 bases to trimming and J lost 8 bases, with 15 bases between them. CDR1 and CDR2 from the germline V gene are SNHLY and FYNNEI. The DNA of the CDR3 is TGTGCCAGCAGTGGTAGTGTCCAAGCCGATGAGCAGTTCTTC. It yields the protein CASSGSVQADEQFF.

The gene calls are TRBV11-2 and TRBJ1-4; 7 bases are a match to TRBD1. The CDR3 has 17 residues. CDR1 is SGHAT, CDR2 FQNNGV, per germline. V shed 5 bases and J 0 bases; nucleotides not matched to a gene: 9. CDR3 sequence: CASSSWDSLATNEKLFF. CDR3 bases: TGTGCCAGCAGCAGTTGGGACAGCCTTGCAACTAATGAAAAACTGTTTTTT.

This sequence joins TRBV2 and TRBJ2-7; no firm D call. The CDR3 loop spans 15 amino acids. Deletions cut 7 bases from V and 0 bases from J, with 16 bases between. Germline CDR1 is SNHLY and CDR2 is FYNNEI. CDR3 DNA sequence: TGTGCCAGCATTGAGACACCCAAAAGCTCCTACGAGCAGTACTTC. It translates to CASIETPKSSYEQYF.

This chain joins TRBV6-5 and TRBJ1-5, with D tentatively TRBD1 (6 bases). Trimming removed 5 bases at V and 4 bases at J, with 9 bases between. This CDR3 comprises 13 residues. Per the germline V gene, CDR1 is MNHEY and CDR2 is SVGAGI. The DNA of the CDR3 is TGTGCCAGCAGTGGAGGGGGGAATCAGCCCCAGCATTTT. Encoded protein: CASSGGGNQPQHF.

The CDR3 DNA sequence: TGTGCCAGCAGCTTAGATAAGGGAAGGACCTACGAGCAGTACTTC. Residues: CASSLDKGRTYEQYF. V gene TRBV11-2 combines with J gene TRBJ2-7; no clear D gene. Germline values: CDR1 SGHAT, CDR2 FQNNGV. V was trimmed by 0 bases and J by 2 bases, leaving 11 bases between them. This CDR3 spans 15 amino acids.

This chain links TRBV15 with TRBJ2-3, with 7 nucleotides matching TRBD1. This CDR3 spans 15 amino acids. Looked up from germline, CDR1 is LNHNV and CDR2 is YYDKDF (reference sequence). J was trimmed by 1 base and V by 5 bases; bases with no gene match: 6. For the CDR3, the DNA is TGTGCCACCAGCGAAGGGGGCACGGGCACAGATACGCAGTATTTT. Amino acids: CATSEGGTGTDTQYF.

This clone was counted only a few times. The chain employs TRBV7-9 and TRBJ1-3; D is ambiguous. The CDR3 length is 15 residues. Germline-derived CDR1 and CDR2 are SEHNR and FQNEAQ (reference sequence). Trimming pared 2 bases from V and 5 bases from J, leaving 13 bases between. The DNA for the CDR3 is TGTGCCAGCAGCTTAATCGGGTCAGACAGAAACACCATATATTTT. Protein product: CASSLIGSDRNTIYF.

V gene TRBV27 combines with J gene TRBJ1-4; 8 positions agree with TRBD1. Germline V CDR1 and CDR2: MNHEY, SMNVEV (reference sequence). CDR3 length: 14 amino acids. J gave up 14 bases and V 5 bases, and 13 bases lay outside the gene matches. The CDR3 region is CASSPGTGKRSLFF. In DNA, the CDR3 is TGTGCCAGCAGTCCAGGGACAGGAAAAAGGAGTCTGTTTTTT.

The rearrangement joins TRBV30 to TRBJ2-7; the match to TRBD1 covers 7 bases. CDR1 is GTSNPN, CDR2 SVGIG, per germline (reference sequence). With V trimmed by 6 bases and J by 0 bases, 5 bases remained unmatched. This CDR3 spans 13 amino acids. CDR3: CACRTGLSYEQYF. Written as DNA, the CDR3 is TGTGCCTGCAGGACAGGCCTCTCCTACGAGCAGTACTTC.

This rearrangement joins TRBV6-5 to TRBJ2-2; D is perhaps TRBD2 (6 bases). Per the germline V gene, CDR1 is MNHEY and CDR2 is SVGAGI. There are 16 residues in the CDR3. The V end lost 4 bases, the J end lost 5 bases, and 17 bases lay between the germline ends. The CDR3 reads CASSFRDSFQTGELFF. Written as DNA, the CDR3 is TGTGCCAGCAGTTTCCGGGACTCCTTTCAGACCGGGGAGCTGTTTTTT.

The chain is built from TRBV5-6 and TRBJ2-7; 7 nucleotides align to TRBD1. CDR1 and CDR2 (germline): SGHDT, YYEEEE. The CDR3 covers 12 residues. Losses at the gene ends were 4 bases for V and 6 bases for J; bases not matched to a gene: 4. This chain's CDR3 is CASSIDRVEQYF. Here the CDR3 DNA reads TGTGCCAGCAGCATCGACAGGGTCGAGCAGTACTTC.

The gene calls are TRBV2 and TRBJ2-7; TRBD1 agrees at 9 bases. Trimming cost V 9 bases and J 3 bases; bases outside gene matches: 9. This CDR3 has 14 amino acids. Germline V gene sequence: CDR1 SNHLY, CDR2 FYNNEI. The CDR3 nucleotides read TGTGCCAGTGGAGTGGGACAGGGCTACTACGAGCAGTACTTC. It translates to CASGVGQGYYEQYF.

The chain has TRBV5-6 and TRBJ2-3; D is unresolved. Germline CDR1 and CDR2: SGHDT and YYEEEE. V lost 6 bases to trimming and J lost 3 bases, with 8 bases between them. The CDR3 sequence is 12 residues long. CDR3 region: CASNEETDTQYF. CDR3 bases: TGTGCCAGCAATGAAGAAACAGATACGCAGTATTTT. Combining the CDR3 with reference TRBV5-6 and TRBJ2-3 gives the whole variable domain DAGVTQSPTHLIKTRGQQVTLRCSPKSGHDTVSWYQQALGQGPQFIFQYYEEEERQRGNFPDRFSGHQFPNYSSELNVNALLLGDSALYLCASNEETDTQYFGPGTRLTVL.

The chain has TRBV5-6 and TRBJ2-1; the match to TRBD2 covers 10 bases. The germline V gene has CDR1 SGHDT and CDR2 YYEEEE. V shed 4 bases and J 5 bases; nucleotides not matched to a gene: 6. The CDR3 extends over 15 amino acids. The chain's CDR3 is CASSPGTSADNEQFF. CDR3 DNA sequence: TGTGCCAGCAGCCCCGGGACTAGCGCCGACAATGAGCAGTTCTTC.

The CDR3: CASSQAGQGIYGYTF. Written as DNA, the CDR3 is TGTGCCAGCAGCCAAGCTGGACAGGGGATCTATGGCTACACCTTC. The genes are TRBV7-9 and TRBJ1-2; 9 positions agree with TRBD1. This CDR3 has 15 residues. V dropped 5 bases and J dropped 4; count of bases not matched to a gene: 8. Germline V lookup: CDR1 SEHNR, CDR2 FQNEAQ (reference sequence).

This clone was counted a single time. The V and J genes are TRBV27 and TRBJ1-1; D is ambiguous. The CDR3 extends over 13 amino acids. Per germline, CDR1 MNHEY and CDR2 SMNVEV (reference sequence). V shed 5 bases and J shed 0 bases, with 7 bases lying between them. CDR3 loop: CASSGGMNTEAFF. The CDR3 DNA reads TGTGCCAGCAGTGGAGGGATGAACACTGAAGCTTTCTTT.

The genes are TRBV9 and TRBJ2-5; the D is unclear. The germline V and J ends were trimmed by 0 bases and 2 bases, with 8 bases remaining between them. This CDR3 contains 14 residues. From germline, CDR1 is SGDLS and CDR2 YYNGEE. The DNA of the CDR3 is TGTGCCAGCAGCGTAGCGCCGAGGCAAGAGACCCAGTACTTC. Amino acid sequence: CASSVAPRQETQYF.

The gene calls are TRBV6-5 and TRBJ2-1; 7 nucleotides line up with TRBD1. This CDR3 spans 14 amino acids. Unmatched junction bases numbered 7, after V lost 3 bases and J lost 8 bases. Germline CDR1 reads MNHEY; CDR2 reads SVGAGI. The DNA of the CDR3 is TGTGCCAGCAGTTATTCCGGGACAGCTCATGAGCAGTTCTTC. Its protein product is CASSYSGTAHEQFF.

The chain recombines TRBV12-5 with TRBJ2-7, with 9 bases identical to TRBD2. Germline-derived CDR1 and CDR2 are LGHNT and FRNRAP. The length of the CDR3 is 11 residues. J was trimmed by 5 bases and V by 10 bases; bases with no gene match: 3. The chain's CDR3 is CATGTSNEQYF. CDR3 nucleotides: TGTGCTACCGGGACTAGCAACGAGCAGTACTTC.

The chain is built from TRBV27 and TRBJ2-7; D uncertain. This CDR3 is built from 13 residues. V was pared by 2 bases and J by 3 bases, with 8 bases between. CDR1 MNHEY and CDR2 SMNVEV come from the germline V gene (reference sequence). CDR3 coding DNA: TGTGCCAGCAGTTTACAGGCGAGCTACGAGCAGTACTTC. Translation: CASSLQASYEQYF.

This rearrangement joins TRBV30 to TRBJ1-4, with D possibly TRBD1 on 5 matching bases. This CDR3 is built from 13 residues. The ends were cut back, 7 bases at V and 1 base at J, with 10 bases in the middle. The germline CDR1 and CDR2 sequences are GTSNPN and SVGIG (reference sequence). The CDR3 here is CASGGETNEKLFF. The CDR3 region has the DNA TGTGCCTCTGGAGGGGAAACTAATGAAAAACTGTTTTTT.